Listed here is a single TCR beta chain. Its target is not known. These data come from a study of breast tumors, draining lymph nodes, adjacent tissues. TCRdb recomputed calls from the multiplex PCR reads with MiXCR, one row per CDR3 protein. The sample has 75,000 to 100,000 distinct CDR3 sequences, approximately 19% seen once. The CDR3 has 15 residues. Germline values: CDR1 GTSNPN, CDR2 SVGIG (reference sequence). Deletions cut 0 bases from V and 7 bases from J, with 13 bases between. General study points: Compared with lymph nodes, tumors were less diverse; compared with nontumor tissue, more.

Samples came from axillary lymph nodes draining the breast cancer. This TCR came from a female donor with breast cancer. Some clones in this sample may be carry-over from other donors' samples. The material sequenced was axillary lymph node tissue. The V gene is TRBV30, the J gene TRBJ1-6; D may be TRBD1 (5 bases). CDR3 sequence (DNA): TGTGCCTGGAGTGTACATGGGGCACTGAATTCACCCCTCCACTTT. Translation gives CAWSVHGALNSPLHF.